A single sample gave rise to the 32 T cell receptor beta chains below, sequenced in a study of cytomegalovirus exposure and HLA in healthy donors. Profiling relied on immunoSEQ multiplex PCR, and the TCRdb table lists in-frame clones only, not all of them. There are around 230,000 clones in the sample; approximately 86% occur only once, and around 1.2% lies in the top ten. Material for sequencing was PBMCs. The receptors were sampled from a woman between 25 and 40 years old in good health and CMV-seropositive.

The chain joins TRBV19 to TRBJ2-3; D uncertain. Deletions cut 1 base from V and 6 bases from J, with 11 bases between. The CDR3 covers 14 residues. The germline gives CDR1 LNHDA, CDR2 SQIVND (reference sequence). CDR3 amino acids: CASSIGLAMDTQYF. As DNA, the CDR3 is TGTGCCAGTAGTATAGGTCTCGCGATGGATACGCAGTATTTT.

The chain recombines TRBV5-4 with TRBJ1-1, with D hard to call. Germline-derived CDR1 and CDR2 are SGHNT and YYREEE (reference sequence). Deletions cut 0 bases from V and 0 bases from J, with 9 bases between. The CDR3 runs 15 residues. CDR3 DNA sequence: TGTGCCAGCAGCTTGGGGACTCAGATGAACACTGAAGCTTTCTTT. Translating it yields CASSLGTQMNTEAFF.

The rearrangement links TRBV7-9 to TRBJ2-1, with 10 nucleotides matching TRBD2. The CDR3 covers 16 residues. Losses at the gene ends were 1 base for V and 7 bases for J; bases not matched to a gene: 7. The V gene's germline CDR1 is SEHNR and CDR2 FQNEAQ (reference sequence). DNA of the CDR3: TGTGCCAGCAGCTTAGAGCTAGCGGGAGATACGAATGAGCAGTTCTTC. Encoded protein: CASSLELAGDTNEQFF.

As regards this clone: Other DNA sequences of this sample code for an identical CDR3. The chain links TRBV5-1 to TRBJ2-1; 7 bases fit TRBD1. Trimming at V came to 4 bases and at J to 4 bases, leaving 5 bases not matched to a gene. The CDR3 length is 14 residues. The germline V gene encodes CDR1 SGHRS and CDR2 YFSETQ. As DNA, the CDR3 is TGCGCCAGCAGCCTGGGGACAGCTTACAATGAGCAGTTCTTC. Residues: CASSLGTAYNEQFF.

This sequence joins TRBV13 and TRBJ2-7; D possibly corresponds to TRBD1 (6 bases). Germline-derived CDR1 and CDR2 are PRHDT and FYEKMQ (reference sequence). CDR3 length: 15 amino acids. The V and J ends lost 4 bases and 2 bases respectively, with 15 bases between them. In nucleotides, the CDR3 is TGTGCCAGCAGCTCGATCGCCGAGGGGGCCTACGAGCAGTACTTC. Residues: CASSSIAEGAYEQYF.

The V call is TRBV21-1, the J call TRBJ1-5. TRBV21-1 is a pseudogene segment. This CDR3 is built from 16 residues. The CDR3 sequence: CASSKLSGNSNQPQHF. The CDR3 nucleotides are TGTGCCAGCAGCAAACTCTCGGGGAATAGCAATCAGCCCCAGCATTTT.

In DNA, the CDR3 is TGTGCCAGCAGCCAAGATGGTACAGGGGGCTTTTACGAGCAGTACTTC. Translation: CASSQDGTGGFYEQYF. The V and J genes are TRBV4-2 and TRBJ2-7; 9 bases are a match to TRBD1. The length of the CDR3 is 16 residues. The V segment lost 0 bases and the J segment 4 bases; nucleotides outside the gene matches: 7. From germline, CDR1 is LGHNA and CDR2 YNFKEQ.

The rearrangement links TRBV6-5 to TRBJ2-2; 10 positions match TRBD2. The length of the CDR3 is 15 residues. The trim removed 7 bases at V and 7 bases at J, leaving 9 bases unmatched. Germline CDR1 and CDR2: MNHEY and SVGAGI. CDR3 sequence: CASTVTSGRDGELFF. The CDR3 DNA is TGTGCCAGCACTGTTACCAGCGGGAGGGACGGGGAGCTGTTTTTT.

V usage is TRBV28 and J usage is TRBJ2-1; TRBD2 matches 7 bases. V lost 1 base to trimming and J lost 0 bases; unmatched junction nucleotides: 3. The CDR3 spans 16 residues. From germline, CDR1 is MDHEN and CDR2 SYDVKM. As DNA, the CDR3 is TGTGCCAGCAGTTTATCAGCTAGCGGCTCCTACAATGAGCAGTTCTTC. It translates to CASSLSASGSYNEQFF. The variable domain in full, with the rest retrieved from reference TRBV28 and TRBJ2-1, is DVKVTQSSRYLVKRTGEKVFLECVQDMDHENMFWYRQDPGLGLRLIYFSYDVKMKEKGDIPEGYSVSREKKERFSLILESASTNQTSMYLCASSLSASGSYNEQFFGPGTRLTVL.

The V and J genes are TRBV7-2 and TRBJ1-2, with D tentatively TRBD1 (5 bases). Trimming pared 4 bases from V and 13 bases from J, leaving 16 bases between. CDR1 is SGHTA, CDR2 FQGNSA, per germline. CDR3 size: 12 residues. Here the CDR3 DNA reads TGTGCCAGCAGCTCATACAGGTTATCAGGCACCTTC. It translates to CASSSYRLSGTF.

The chain uses TRBV7-6 and TRBJ1-5; D is possibly TRBD1 (6 bases). V lost 2 bases to trimming and J lost 6 bases, with 17 bases between them. There are 16 residues in the CDR3. From germline, CDR1 is SGHVS and CDR2 FNYEAQ. This CDR3 reads CASSLYGGQSIQPQHF. Written as DNA, the CDR3 is TGTGCCAGCAGCTTATACGGGGGGCAGAGTATTCAGCCCCAGCATTTT. Filled out from reference TRBV7-6 and TRBJ1-5, the complete variable domain reads GAGVSQSPRYKVTKRGQDVALRCDPISGHVSLYWYRQALGQGPEFLTYFNYEAQQDKSGLPNDRFSAERPEGSISTLTIQRTEQRDSAMYRCASSLYGGQSIQPQHFGDGTRLSIL.

CDR3 in amino acids: CASRLAGEQFF. The CDR3, as DNA: TGCGCCAGCAGATTAGCGGGGGAGCAGTTCTTC. The chain is built from TRBV10-2 and TRBJ2-1, with TRBD2 identical over 8 bases. The CDR3 runs to 11 residues. V lost 6 bases and J lost 10; bases outside the gene matches: 2. The germline gives CDR1 WSHSY, CDR2 SAAADI.

V usage is TRBV11-2 and J usage is TRBJ2-7; 7 nucleotides agree with TRBD1. Trimming cost V 2 bases and J 4 bases; bases outside gene matches: 5. The CDR3 sequence is 14 residues long. CDR1 SGHAT and CDR2 FQNNGV come from the germline V gene. CDR3 loop: CASSLFGQDYEQYF. In DNA, the CDR3 is TGTGCCAGCAGCTTATTCGGACAGGATTACGAGCAGTACTTC. Combining the CDR3 with reference TRBV11-2 and TRBJ2-7 gives the whole variable domain EAGVAQSPRYKIIEKRQSVAFWCNPISGHATLYWYQQILGQGPKLLIQFQNNGVVDDSQLPKDRFSAERLKGVDSTLKIQPAKLEDSAVYLCASSLFGQDYEQYFGPGTRLTVT.

This clone was seen only a few times. The chain couples TRBV27 to TRBJ1-2; 10 positions match TRBD1. The length of the CDR3 is 16 residues. CDR1 and CDR2 from the germline V gene are MNHEY and SMNVEV (reference sequence). The V gene end was trimmed by 6 bases and the J gene end by 4 bases; junction bases not matched to a gene: 11. CDR3 nucleotide sequence: TGTGCCAGCAGACCAAACCCGGGACAGGGGAGCTATGGCTACACCTTC. It is translated as CASRPNPGQGSYGYTF.

This clone was recorded a few times. The chain carries TRBV2 and TRBJ1-2; perhaps TRBD1 as D (5 bases). The CDR3 is 15 residues long. The V end lost 6 bases, the J end lost 4 bases, and 18 bases lay between the germline ends. Germline assignment: CDR1 SNHLY and CDR2 FYNNEI. DNA of the CDR3: TGTGCCAGCAGCCCCCAGGGTCGGACACCCTATGGCTACACCTTC. Amino acid sequence: CASSPQGRTPYGYTF.

Details on this clone: Other DNA sequences from this sample encode an identical CDR3 as well. The chain joins TRBV30 to TRBJ1-4; D is undetermined. CDR3 length equals 11 residues. Germline V CDR1 and CDR2: GTSNPN, SVGIG (reference sequence). Between the trimmed V and J ends, which lost 0 bases and 8 bases, there was a span of 4 bases. The CDR3 DNA is TGTGCCTGGAGTGTACTCGAAAAACTGTTTTTT. Residues: CAWSVLEKLFF.

The chain couples TRBV5-1 to TRBJ2-1; a weak D match, TRBD1 (6 bases). V shed 6 bases and J shed 0 bases, with 13 bases lying between them. The CDR3 extends over 15 amino acids. Looked up from germline, CDR1 is SGHRS and CDR2 is YFSETQ. The CDR3 DNA reads as TGCGCCAGCACATCGGACAGTCTCTCCTACAATGAGCAGTTCTTC. It encodes CASTSDSLSYNEQFF.

The V and J genes are TRBV28 and TRBJ1-5; TRBD1 agrees at 8 bases. CDR3 length: 18 amino acids. Germline assignment: CDR1 MDHEN and CDR2 SYDVKM. The trim removed 7 bases at V and 6 bases at J, leaving 20 bases unmatched. The chain's CDR3 is CASTGAPRGTGLRQPQHF. CDR3 in DNA: TGTGCCAGCACCGGAGCCCCACGGGGGACAGGATTGCGTCAGCCCCAGCATTTT.

The chain recombines TRBV2 with TRBJ1-5, with TRBD1 as a possible D gene (6 bases). V lost 4 bases and J 6 bases, leaving 28 bases between the germline ends. Germline V gene data show CDR1 as SNHLY and CDR2 as FYNNEI. The CDR3 is 19 residues long. CDR3 amino acids: CASSGSHREGVGRGQPQHF. CDR3 nucleotides: TGTGCCAGCAGTGGTTCTCACAGGGAAGGGGTGGGTCGGGGTCAGCCCCAGCATTTT.

This rearrangement joins TRBV6-4 to TRBJ1-5, with TRBD1 matching over 8 bases. The ends lost 3 bases at V and 6 bases at J; junction bases unmatched: 4. CDR1 and CDR2 (germline): MRHNA, SNTAGT. The CDR3 is made up of 14 amino acids. CDR3 in DNA: TGTGCCAGCAGTGAGGGGGGACAGGCTCAGCCCCAGCATTTT. Translated, it gives CASSEGGQAQPQHF.

This chain joins TRBV6-5 and TRBJ2-7, with 9 bases aligning to TRBD2. This CDR3 has 13 residues. Trimming at V came to 6 bases and at J to 5 bases, leaving 5 bases not matched to a gene. CDR1 and CDR2 (germline): MNHEY, SVGAGI. Here the CDR3 DNA reads TGTGCCAGCAGGCGAGGACTAGCGAACGAGCAGTACTTC. Its protein product is CASRRGLANEQYF.

The gene calls are TRBV5-5 and TRBJ1-2, with D perhaps TRBD1 (5 bases). In germline, CDR1 is SGHKS, CDR2 YYEKEE (reference sequence). The V gene lost 1 base and the J gene lost 7 bases, with 20 bases spanning the gap. CDR3 length: 16 amino acids. CDR3 in amino acids: CASSLYPGLHRGGYTF. The CDR3 DNA follows: TGTGCCAGCAGCTTGTACCCGGGACTCCATAGGGGTGGCTACACCTTC.

The rearrangement joins TRBV7-6 to TRBJ2-7, with unresolved D. The germline gives CDR1 SGHVS, CDR2 FNYEAQ. The CDR3 is 14 residues long. The ends were cut back, 5 bases at V and 2 bases at J, with 13 bases in the middle. CDR3 bases: TGTGCCAGCAGCCCCGGCGGTTTGGCCTACGAGCAGTACTTC. This sequence encodes CASSPGGLAYEQYF.

V and J are TRBV7-9 and TRBJ2-1; D is undetermined. The V gene's germline CDR1 is SEHNR and CDR2 FQNEAQ (reference sequence). This CDR3 region has 11 residues. Trimming stripped 5 bases from V and 8 bases from J, with 7 bases between. CDR3 sequence (DNA): TGTGCCAGCAGCCTACTTGATGAGCAGTTCTTC. Encoded protein: CASSLLDEQFF.

The sample holds a few counts of this clone. V usage is TRBV18 and J usage is TRBJ2-7; TRBD2 agrees at 8 bases. Losses at the gene ends were 4 bases for V and 2 bases for J; bases not matched to a gene: 7. The V gene's germline CDR1 is KGHSH and CDR2 LQKENI. The CDR3 is 15 amino acids. CDR3 nucleotides: TGTGCCAGCTCACAATCTAGCGGGTGGACCTACGAGCAGTACTTC. Protein product: CASSQSSGWTYEQYF. The complete variable domain, with remaining parts taken from reference TRBV18 and TRBJ2-7, reads NAGVMQNPRHLVRRRGQEARLRCSPMKGHSHVYWYRQLPEEGLKFMVYLQKENIIDESGMPKERFSAEFPKEGPSILRIQQVVRGDSAAYFCASSQSSGWTYEQYFGPGTRLTVT.

This clone was counted a few times. Mismatch with germline at one junction end may stem from a read error. The J gene is TRBJ1-4, the V gene TRBV19; 7 bases are a match to TRBD1. Germline CDR1 is LNHDA and CDR2 is SQIVND (reference sequence). The CDR3 sequence is 11 residues long. The CDR3 coding sequence is TGTGCCAGTTCCTACGGGACAGACGAGACCTTT. Amino acids: CASSYGTDETF.

In its sample, this clone was seen once. This chain joins TRBV5-1 and TRBJ2-1; TRBD2 matches 8 bases. V was pared by 0 bases and J by 3 bases, with 2 bases of the junction left unmatched. Germline CDR1 and CDR2: SGHRS and YFSETQ. CDR3 length: 15 residues. In DNA form, the CDR3 reads TGCGCCAGCAGCTTGGGGACTAGCTTCTACAATGAGCAGTTCTTC. It is translated as CASSLGTSFYNEQFF.

As to this clone: One end of the junction fails to match germline, which may point to a read error. The chain uses TRBV11-3 and TRBJ2-3; 9 nucleotides line up with TRBD1. The CDR3 contains 14 residues. Germline assignment: CDR1 SGHNT and CDR2 YENEEA. CDR3 protein: CASSSGVDGTGSDF. The DNA for the CDR3 is TGTGCCAGCAGCTCCGGTGTAGACGGGACAGGGTCGGATTTT.

V usage is TRBV27 and J usage is TRBJ2-7; 9 bases are shared with TRBD1. Unmatched junction bases numbered 3, after V lost 1 base and J lost 2 bases. From germline, CDR1 is MNHEY and CDR2 SMNVEV (reference sequence). The CDR3 runs 15 residues. CDR3 DNA: TGTGCCAGCAGTTTATACCGGGACAGGGCCTACGAGCAGTACTTC. Its translation: CASSLYRDRAYEQYF.

This sequence joins TRBV29-1 and TRBJ2-1, with D hard to call. The germline V gene encodes CDR1 SQVTM and CDR2 ANQGSEA. The CDR3 runs to 15 residues. The V end lost 0 bases, the J end lost 2 bases, and 11 bases lay between the germline ends. The DNA of the CDR3 is TGCAGCGTTGAAGACCCTCTGACTGCCTACAATGAGCAGTTCTTC. Its translation: CSVEDPLTAYNEQFF.

J is TRBJ2-7 and V is TRBV5-1; 8 nucleotides match TRBD1. The CDR3 runs to 15 residues. Germline trimming cut 4 bases from V and 4 bases from J; bases unmatched to any gene: 10. Germline CDR1 is SGHRS and CDR2 is YFSETQ. The CDR3 protein is CASSPQDRGVYEQYF. In nucleotides, the CDR3 is TGCGCCAGCAGCCCACAAGACAGGGGCGTATACGAGCAGTACTTC.

This sequence joins TRBV5-5 and TRBJ2-7, with unresolved D. V lost 6 bases and J 0 bases, leaving 4 bases between the germline ends. The CDR3 extends over 11 amino acids. CDR1 and CDR2 from the germline V gene are SGHKS and YYEKEE (reference sequence). CDR3 bases: TGTGCCAGCATCTCCTCCTACGAGCAGTACTTC. Its translation: CASISSYEQYF. The variable domain in full, completed from reference TRBV5-5 and TRBJ2-7, reads DAGVTQSPTHLIKTRGQQVTLRCSPISGHKSVSWYQQVLGQGPQFIFQYYEKEERGRGNFPDRFSARQFPNYSSELNVNALLLGDSALYLCASISSYEQYFGPGTRLTVT.